Following are 17 T cell receptor beta chains from one sample sequenced in a study of vaccination and CD4 T cells after COVID-19. The study sequenced cultured CD4+ T cell DNA using the Oncomine TCR Beta short-read assay. TCRdb re-called the PCR reads through MiXCR, storing one row per CDR3 protein. The data show 25,000 or so distinct CDR3 sequences, roughly 68% seen once. Their antigens remain unidentified. The treatment denotes: approximately 11-day PBMC culture with coronavirus spike peptide pools or control peptides (ViraFEST assay). The sequenced sample was CD4+ T cells from blood, cultured in vitro, obtained after SARS-CoV-2 vaccination. The source of these receptors is a human donor who received a COVID-19 vaccine.

The rearrangement joins TRBV24-1 to TRBJ1-5, with TRBD1 matching over 8 bases. Germline V gene data show CDR1 as KGHDR and CDR2 as SFDVKD. After removal of 5 bases from V and 2 bases from J, the junction contained 4 bases not matched to a gene. The CDR3 has 15 amino acids. As DNA, the CDR3 is TGTGCCACCAGTGCAGGGGGCAGGGGCAATCAGCCCCAGCATTTT. Amino acids: CATSAGGRGNQPQHF.

V gene TRBV6-5 combines with J gene TRBJ2-5; D is unclear. This CDR3 comprises 13 residues. CDR1 is MNHEY and CDR2 is SVGAGI in the germline V gene. Between the trimmed V and J ends, which lost 2 bases and 5 bases, there was a span of 9 bases. This chain's CDR3 is CASSYGVRETQYF. DNA for the CDR3: TGTGCCAGCAGTTACGGGGTCCGGGAGACCCAGTACTTC.

The chain employs TRBV5-1 and TRBJ2-7; no firm D call. Trimming pared 4 bases from V and 4 bases from J, leaving 6 bases between. CDR1 and CDR2 from the germline V gene are SGHRS and YFSETQ. There are 11 residues in the CDR3. The CDR3 coding sequence is TGCGCCAGCAGCCACCAGTACGAGCAGTACTTC. Translated: CASSHQYEQYF.

The V gene is TRBV6-1, the J gene TRBJ1-1; D gene ambiguous. Trimming stripped 6 bases from V and 0 bases from J, with 17 bases between. Germline lookup yields CDR1 MNHNS and CDR2 SASEGT. The length of the CDR3 is 16 residues. CDR3 DNA: TGTGCCAGCAGGGGGTTCTCGGTTCTCATGAACACTGAAGCTTTCTTT. Protein product: CASRGFSVLMNTEAFF.

The chain is built from TRBV2 and TRBJ1-2; 10 bases line up with TRBD1. The CDR3 consists of 13 residues. Per the germline V gene, CDR1 is SNHLY and CDR2 is FYNNEI. After removal of 6 bases from V and 5 bases from J, the junction contained 3 bases not matched to a gene. CDR3 DNA sequence: TGTGCCAGCAGACTGGACAGGGGGTATGGCTACACCTTC. It encodes CASRLDRGYGYTF.

This chain uses TRBV7-8 with TRBJ2-5; a weak D match, TRBD2 (5 bases). The CDR3 length is 16 residues. Trimming left V 5 bases short and J 2 bases short, with 18 bases between. Germline values: CDR1 SGHVS, CDR2 FQNEAQ. The CDR3 DNA follows: TGTGCCAGCAGCCGTAGAGGAGTAGCGCCTCAAGAGACCCAGTACTTC. It yields the protein CASSRRGVAPQETQYF.

The chain carries TRBV12-3 or TRBV12-4 and TRBJ1-6; no firm D call. CDR3 length equals 13 residues. Trimming removed 2 bases at V and 8 bases at J, with 7 bases between. CDR3: CASSLHGDSPLHF. Here the CDR3 DNA reads TGTGCCAGCAGTTTACACGGAGATTCACCCCTCCACTTT.

This clonotype turned up a few times. The chain is built from TRBV27 and TRBJ1-6; 7 nucleotides match TRBD1. Germline CDR1 is MNHEY and CDR2 is SMNVEV (reference sequence). V shed 6 bases, J shed 7 bases, and the junction held 15 bases outside the gene matches. The CDR3 contains 17 residues. CDR3 region: CASSHTTGIPPNSPLHF. The CDR3 region has the DNA TGTGCCAGCAGCCACACGACAGGGATCCCCCCGAATTCACCCCTCCACTTT.

This clonotype was observed a single time. The CDR3 protein is CASSRDRGEKLFF. The CDR3 coding sequence is TGTGCCAGCAGCCGGGACAGGGGCGAAAAACTGTTTTTT. This chain links TRBV6-1 with TRBJ1-4; 10 positions match TRBD1. The CDR3 contains 13 residues. J gave up 8 bases and V 6 bases, and 3 bases lay outside the gene matches. Germline-derived CDR1 and CDR2 are MNHNS and SASEGT.

The chain has TRBV19 and TRBJ1-6, with a weak D call TRBD1 (5 bases). The V end lost 6 bases, the J end lost 5 bases, and 11 bases lay between the germline ends. This CDR3 has 14 residues. In germline, CDR1 is LNHDA, CDR2 SQIVND (reference sequence). As DNA, the CDR3 is TGTGCCAGTAGGGCAGGGAGCCATAATTCACCCCTCCACTTT. Protein sequence: CASRAGSHNSPLHF.

The chain recombines TRBV5-4 with TRBJ1-1; TRBD1 matches at 7 bases. The CDR3 runs to 16 residues. Germline V CDR1 and CDR2: SGHNT, YYREEE (reference sequence). J was trimmed by 5 bases and V by 5 bases; bases with no gene match: 15. The CDR3 here is CASSERGGRGRTEAFF. The CDR3 DNA reads as TGTGCCAGCAGTGAGAGAGGGGGCCGAGGAAGGACTGAAGCTTTCTTT.

J is TRBJ2-5 and V is TRBV6-1; D gene uncertain. The V gene's germline CDR1 is MNHNS and CDR2 SASEGT. Trimming removed 7 bases at V and 9 bases at J, with 21 bases between. CDR3 length: 14 amino acids. This chain's CDR3 is CASTGSMAKIAQYF. DNA for the CDR3: TGTGCCAGCACCGGGTCGATGGCCAAGATTGCCCAGTACTTC.

The chain combines TRBV14 with TRBJ1-6; unclear D gene. V dropped 4 bases and J dropped 11 bases, with 12 bases sitting between them. The CDR3 contains 13 residues. CDR1 is SGHDN and CDR2 is FVKESK in the germline V gene. The CDR3 DNA is TGTGCCAGCAGCCTAAACAGACTAGCACCCCTCCACTTT. This translates into CASSLNRLAPLHF.

A single count supports this clonotype. The V call is TRBV11-3, the J call TRBJ1-1; 8 bases agree with TRBD1. The CDR3 totals 15 residues. The V gene end was trimmed by 2 bases and the J gene end by 4 bases; junction bases not matched to a gene: 6. Looked up from germline, CDR1 is SGHNT and CDR2 is YENEEA. The CDR3 region has the DNA TGTGCCAGCAGCTTACAGACAGGGGTCGCCACTGAAGCTTTCTTT. Amino acid sequence: CASSLQTGVATEAFF.

This clonotype was found a few times. The rearrangement joins TRBV15 to TRBJ2-4; TRBD2 might be the D (5 bases). Germline V gene sequence: CDR1 LNHNV, CDR2 YYDKDF (reference sequence). Trimming left V 5 bases short and J 5 bases short, with 13 bases between. The CDR3 contains 14 residues. CDR3 coding DNA: TGTGCCACCAGCGTCGGACGGGGTGAAAACATTCAGTACTTC. Translated: CATSVGRGENIQYF.

The chain links TRBV7-2 to TRBJ1-5; D may be TRBD1 (6 bases). CDR1 and CDR2 from the germline V gene are SGHTA and FQGNSA. The CDR3 spans 15 residues. The V end was cut by 1 base, the J end by 7 bases, with 14 bases between. CDR3 sequence: CASSLGGGQGQPQHF. CDR3 coding DNA: TGTGCCAGCAGCTTAGGGGGGGGGCAGGGACAGCCCCAGCATTTT. The full variable domain, rest sourced from reference TRBV7-2 and TRBJ1-5, is GAGVSQSPSNKVTEKGKDVELRCDPISGHTALYWYRQSLGQGLEFLIYFQGNSAPDKSGLPSDRFSAERTGGSVSTLTIQRTQQEDSAVYLCASSLGGGQGQPQHFGDGTRLSIL.

The gene calls are TRBV6-4 and TRBJ2-3, with 9 bases fitting TRBD2. This CDR3 region has 15 residues. CDR1 is MRHNA, CDR2 SNTAGT, per germline. With 5 bases clipped from V and 0 bases from J, the junction kept 3 bases outside the gene matches. CDR3 in DNA: TGTGCCAGCAGTTTAGCGGGGGCGAGCACAGATACGCAGTATTTT. Translated, it gives CASSLAGASTDTQYF.